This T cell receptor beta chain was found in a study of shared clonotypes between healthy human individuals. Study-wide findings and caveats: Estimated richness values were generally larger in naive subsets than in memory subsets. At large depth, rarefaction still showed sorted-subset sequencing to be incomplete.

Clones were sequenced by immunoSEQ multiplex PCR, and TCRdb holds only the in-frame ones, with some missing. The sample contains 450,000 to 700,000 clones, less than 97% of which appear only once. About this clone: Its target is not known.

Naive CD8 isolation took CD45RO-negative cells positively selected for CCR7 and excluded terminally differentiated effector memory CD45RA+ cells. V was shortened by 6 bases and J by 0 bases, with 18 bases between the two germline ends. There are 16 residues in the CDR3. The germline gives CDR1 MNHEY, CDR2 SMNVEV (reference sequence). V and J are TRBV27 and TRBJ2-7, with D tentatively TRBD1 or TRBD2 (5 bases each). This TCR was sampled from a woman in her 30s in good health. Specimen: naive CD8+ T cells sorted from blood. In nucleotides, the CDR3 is TGTGCCAGCAGCCAGAGGGGACCTTCGAGCTCCTACGAGCAGTACTTC. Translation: CASSQRGPSSSYEQYF.